This T cell receptor beta chain stems from a study of T cells in women clearing cervical HPV infection. Overall study context: Control women cleared a single incident HPV16 infection within 12 months. Case blood was drawn when the lesion was first found; control blood after infection became undetectable.

Genomic DNA, averaging around 1,200 ng per sample, yielded TCR beta CDR3 via immunoSEQ. Sequencing was performed with immunoSEQ multiplex PCR; in TCRdb, only in-frame clones are kept and a portion is missing. In total, the table holds tens of thousands of clones. With regard to this clone: With the read ending 3 residues before the CDR3 end, the germline J gene is used to fill in that end.

V shed 0 bases, J shed 5 bases, and the junction held 13 bases outside the gene matches. This CDR3 contains 17 residues. CDR1 and CDR2 (germline): SGHDN, FVKESK. This sequence joins TRBV14 and TRBJ2-7, with TRBD2 matching 7 bases. The sequence was collected from a woman aged 18-69 years with a cervical HPV16 infection that either progressed to CIN3+ or cleared (not recorded which). Sequencing input: blood buffy coat. The part of the CDR3 DNA that was read is TGTGCCAGCAGCCAAGATCACGCGGGAGTTGGGAACCACGAG. Translating gives CASSQDHAGVGNHE. The CDR3 reads in full as CASSQDHAGVGNHEQYF.